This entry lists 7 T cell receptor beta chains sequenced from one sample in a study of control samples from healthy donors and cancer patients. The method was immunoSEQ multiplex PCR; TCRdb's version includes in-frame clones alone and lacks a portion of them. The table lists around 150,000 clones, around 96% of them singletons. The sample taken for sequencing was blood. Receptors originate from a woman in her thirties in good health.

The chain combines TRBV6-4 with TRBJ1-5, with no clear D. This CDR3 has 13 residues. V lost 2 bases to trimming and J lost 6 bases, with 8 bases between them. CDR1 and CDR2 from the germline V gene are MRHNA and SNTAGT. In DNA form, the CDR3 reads TGTGCCAGCAGTGACGGTGGAGGTCAGCCCCAGCATTTT. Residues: CASSDGGGQPQHF.

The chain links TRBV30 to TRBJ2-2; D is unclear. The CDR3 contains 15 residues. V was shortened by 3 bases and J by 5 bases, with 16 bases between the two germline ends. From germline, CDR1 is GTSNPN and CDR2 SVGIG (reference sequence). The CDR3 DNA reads TGTGCCTGGAGGCTCGTAGGCAAATCAACCGGGGAGCTGTTTTTT. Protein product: CAWRLVGKSTGELFF.

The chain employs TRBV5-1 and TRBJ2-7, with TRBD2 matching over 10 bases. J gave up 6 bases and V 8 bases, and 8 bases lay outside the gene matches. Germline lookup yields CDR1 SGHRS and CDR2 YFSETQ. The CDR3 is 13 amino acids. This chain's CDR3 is CASSGLALSEQYF. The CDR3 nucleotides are TGCGCCAGTTCGGGACTAGCGTTATCCGAGCAGTACTTC.

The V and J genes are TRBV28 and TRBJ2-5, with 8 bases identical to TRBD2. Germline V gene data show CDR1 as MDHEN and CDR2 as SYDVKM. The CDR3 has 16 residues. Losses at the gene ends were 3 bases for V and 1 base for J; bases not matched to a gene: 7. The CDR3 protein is CASSFRLAGLQETQYF. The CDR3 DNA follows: TGTGCCAGCAGTTTTAGGCTAGCGGGTCTCCAAGAGACCCAGTACTTC. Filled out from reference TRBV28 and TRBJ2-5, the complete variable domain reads DVKVTQSSRYLVKRTGEKVFLECVQDMDHENMFWYRQDPGLGLRLIYFSYDVKMKEKGDIPEGYSVSREKKERFSLILESASTNQTSMYLCASSFRLAGLQETQYFGPGTRLLVL.

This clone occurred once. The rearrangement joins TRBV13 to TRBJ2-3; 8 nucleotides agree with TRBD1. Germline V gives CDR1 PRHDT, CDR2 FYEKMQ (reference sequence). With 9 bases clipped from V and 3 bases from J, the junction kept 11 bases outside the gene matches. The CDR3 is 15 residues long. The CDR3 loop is CASAPDRAWTDTQYF. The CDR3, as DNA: TGTGCCAGTGCACCGGACAGGGCGTGGACAGATACGCAGTATTTT.

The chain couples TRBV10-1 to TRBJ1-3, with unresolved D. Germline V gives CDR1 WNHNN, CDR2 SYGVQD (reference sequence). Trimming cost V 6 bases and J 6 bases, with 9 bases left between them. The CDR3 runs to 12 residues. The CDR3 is CASSGRSNTIYF. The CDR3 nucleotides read TGCGCCAGCAGCGGCCGCTCAAACACCATATATTTT.

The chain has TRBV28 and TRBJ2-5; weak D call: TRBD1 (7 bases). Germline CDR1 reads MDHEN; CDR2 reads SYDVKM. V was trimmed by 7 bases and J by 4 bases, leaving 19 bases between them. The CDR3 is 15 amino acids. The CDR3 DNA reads TGTGCCAGCAAAATGGAGGGGGCCAAGCGAGAGACCCAGTACTTC. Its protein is CASKMEGAKRETQYF.